This record concerns one T cell receptor (beta chain) sequence. The target antigen is unknown. The sample originates from a study of graft-versus-host responses after intestinal transplantation. Study-level results: Graft-versus-host to host-versus-graft clonal ratios in allografts were high in patients with graft-donor T cell macrochimerism. Some GvH clones were seen earlier in gut or blood, suggesting intestinal origin.

TCRdb's table, derived via immunoSEQ multiplex PCR, lists solely in-frame clones and lacks some. Among tens of thousands of clones listed, around nine tenths were seen once. This TCR derives from a human patient who received an intestinal transplant, so some T cells may come from the graft donor. The material sequenced was bone marrow, taken 700 to 750 days after intestinal transplantation.

CDR3 nucleotides: TGTGCCAGCAGCCGATCCGGCAACTATAATTCACCCCTCCACTTT. This gives the protein CASSRSGNYNSPLHF. The chain recombines TRBV7-3 with TRBJ1-6; the D is unclear. Trimming took off 5 bases at V and 3 bases at J, with 11 bases between the two ends. CDR1 SGHTA and CDR2 FQGTGA come from the germline V gene. The length of the CDR3 is 15 residues. Supplemented by reference TRBV7-3 and TRBJ1-6, the full variable domain reads GAGVSQTPSNKVTEKGKYVELRCDPISGHTALYWYRQSLGQGPEFLIYFQGTGAADDSGLPNDRFFAVRPEGSVSTLKIQRTERGDSAVYLCASSRSGNYNSPLHFGNGTRLTVT.